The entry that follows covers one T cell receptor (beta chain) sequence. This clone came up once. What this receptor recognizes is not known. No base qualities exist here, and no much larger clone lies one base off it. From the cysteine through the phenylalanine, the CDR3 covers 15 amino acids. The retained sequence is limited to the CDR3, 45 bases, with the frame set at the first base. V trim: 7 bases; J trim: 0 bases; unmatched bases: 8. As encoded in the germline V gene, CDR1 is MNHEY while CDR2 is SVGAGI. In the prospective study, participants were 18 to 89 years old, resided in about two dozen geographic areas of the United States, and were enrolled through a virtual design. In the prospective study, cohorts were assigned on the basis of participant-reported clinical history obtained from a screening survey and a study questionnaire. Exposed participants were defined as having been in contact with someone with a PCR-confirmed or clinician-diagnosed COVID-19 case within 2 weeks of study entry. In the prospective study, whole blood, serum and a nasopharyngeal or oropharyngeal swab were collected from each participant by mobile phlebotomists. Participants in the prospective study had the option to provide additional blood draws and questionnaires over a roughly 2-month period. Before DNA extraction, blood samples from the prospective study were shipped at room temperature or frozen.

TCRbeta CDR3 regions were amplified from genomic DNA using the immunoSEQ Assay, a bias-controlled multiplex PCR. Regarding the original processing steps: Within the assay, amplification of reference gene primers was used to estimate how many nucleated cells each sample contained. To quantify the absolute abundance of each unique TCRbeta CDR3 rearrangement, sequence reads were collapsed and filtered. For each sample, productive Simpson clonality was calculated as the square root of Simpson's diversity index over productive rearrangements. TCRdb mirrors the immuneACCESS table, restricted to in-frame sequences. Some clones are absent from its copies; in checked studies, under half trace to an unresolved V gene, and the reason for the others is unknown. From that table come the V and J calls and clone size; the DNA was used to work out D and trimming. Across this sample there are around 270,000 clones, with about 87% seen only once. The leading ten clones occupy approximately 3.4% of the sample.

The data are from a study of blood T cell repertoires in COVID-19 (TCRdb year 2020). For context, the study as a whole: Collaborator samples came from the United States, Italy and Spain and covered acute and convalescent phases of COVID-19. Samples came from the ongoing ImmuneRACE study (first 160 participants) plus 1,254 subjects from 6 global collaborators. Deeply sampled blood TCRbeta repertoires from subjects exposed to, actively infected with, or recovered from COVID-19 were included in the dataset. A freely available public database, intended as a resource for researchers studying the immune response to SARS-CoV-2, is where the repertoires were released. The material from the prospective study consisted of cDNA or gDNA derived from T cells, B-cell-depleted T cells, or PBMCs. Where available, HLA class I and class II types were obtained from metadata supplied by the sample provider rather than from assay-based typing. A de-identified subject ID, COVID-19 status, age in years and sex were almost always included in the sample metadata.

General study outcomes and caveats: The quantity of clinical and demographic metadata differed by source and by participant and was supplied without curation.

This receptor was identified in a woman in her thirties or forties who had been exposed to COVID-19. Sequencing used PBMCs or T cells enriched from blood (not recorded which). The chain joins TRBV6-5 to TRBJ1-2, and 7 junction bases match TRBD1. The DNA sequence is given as TGTGCCAGCACCGAGGGACAGCGGGCTAACTATGGCTACACCTTC. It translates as CASTEGQRANYGYTF.